One sample yielded the 23 T cell receptor beta chains listed below, sequenced in a study of cytomegalovirus exposure and HLA in healthy donors. Use of 60 Vbeta and 13 Jbeta primers characterized the PCR. TCRdb's table, derived via immunoSEQ multiplex PCR, lists solely in-frame clones and lacks some. The sample has 45,000 to 65,000 clones, less than 85% seen once; the top ten hold around 2.9%. Material: PBMCs. The receptors were gathered from a woman aged 18-29 years in good health and CMV-seronegative.

V and J are TRBV6-6 and TRBJ2-7; no reliable D call. The CDR3 loop spans 12 amino acids. CDR1 and CDR2 from the germline V gene are MNHNY and SVGAGI (reference sequence). V gave up 7 bases and J gave up 0 bases, with 7 bases separating them. This chain's CDR3 is CASTGTSYEQYF. For the CDR3, the DNA is TGTGCCAGCACAGGTACCTCCTACGAGCAGTACTTC.

J is TRBJ2-3 and V is TRBV14; TRBD2 matches at 9 bases. The ends lost 0 bases at V and 4 bases at J; junction bases unmatched: 8. The CDR3 has 17 residues. From germline, CDR1 is SGHDN and CDR2 FVKESK. CDR3 DNA sequence: TGTGCCAGCAGCCAAGATTTGTGGCGGGAGGGGGCAGATACGCAGTATTTT. This codes for CASSQDLWREGADTQYF. The whole variable domain, filled in from reference TRBV14 and TRBJ2-3, reads EAGVTQFPSHSVIEKGQTVTLRCDPISGHDNLYWYRRVMGKEIKFLLHFVKESKQDESGMPNNRFLAERTGGTYSTLKVQPAELEDSGVYFCASSQDLWREGADTQYFGPGTRLTVL.

With respect to this clone: Within the sample, other DNA sequences also encode this same CDR3. The chain combines TRBV7-3 with TRBJ1-1, with D possibly matching TRBD1 (5 bases). Germline V gives CDR1 SGHTA, CDR2 FQGTGA. V lost 5 bases to trimming and J lost 1 base, with 14 bases between them. The CDR3 sequence is 15 residues long. The CDR3 loop reads CASSRWTLSNTEAFF. For the CDR3, the DNA is TGTGCCAGCAGCCGCTGGACACTATCGAACACTGAAGCTTTCTTT.

CDR3: CATRTGFEAFF. For the CDR3, the DNA is TGTGCCACTCGTACAGGGTTTGAAGCTTTCTTT. This sequence joins TRBV28 and TRBJ1-1; D possibly corresponds to TRBD1 (6 bases). Germline CDR1 MDHEN, CDR2 SYDVKM. This CDR3 region has 11 residues. Trimming stripped 10 bases from V and 7 bases from J, with 13 bases between. Variable domain in full (rest from reference TRBV28 and TRBJ1-1): DVKVTQSSRYLVKRTGEKVFLECVQDMDHENMFWYRQDPGLGLRLIYFSYDVKMKEKGDIPEGYSVSREKKERFSLILESASTNQTSMYLCATRTGFEAFFGQGTRLTVV.

This clone was counted only a few times. The chain uses TRBV6-4 and TRBJ2-2; possible D gene TRBD2, 6 bases. V lost 0 bases, J lost 6 bases, and 8 bases lay in between. This CDR3 is built from 14 residues. Germline values: CDR1 MRHNA, CDR2 SNTAGT. DNA of the CDR3: TGTGCCAGCAGTGACTCTTCGGGGGCCGGGGAGCTGTTTTTT. Amino acid sequence: CASSDSSGAGELFF.

The J gene is TRBJ2-7, the V gene TRBV6-1, with TRBD1 as a possible D gene (6 bases). The germline V gene encodes CDR1 MNHNS and CDR2 SASEGT. The CDR3 covers 15 residues. V was cut by 2 bases and J by 3 bases, with 14 bases left in between. The CDR3 DNA reads TGTGCCAGCAGTGAACCCTGGGTAGGGGGCTACGAGCAGTACTTC. It is translated as CASSEPWVGGYEQYF.

The table lists this clone with a count of one. The gene calls are TRBV9 and TRBJ2-3; perhaps TRBD2 as D (6 bases). The ends were cut back, 4 bases at V and 5 bases at J, with 29 bases in the middle. Germline CDR1 reads SGDLS; CDR2 reads YYNGEE. The CDR3 runs 19 residues. The CDR3: CASSPGTGFFNIRGDTQYF. The CDR3 DNA sequence: TGTGCCAGCAGCCCCGGGACTGGGTTCTTTAACATCCGTGGAGATACGCAGTATTTT. The full variable domain, its missing parts supplied by reference TRBV9 and TRBJ2-3, is DSGVTQTPKHLITATGQRVTLRCSPRSGDLSVYWYQQSLDQGLQFLIQYYNGEERAKGNILERFSAQQFPDLHSELNLSSLELGDSALYFCASSPGTGFFNIRGDTQYFGPGTRLTVL.

V usage is TRBV30 and J usage is TRBJ1-4; no clear D gene. The CDR3 totals 13 residues. The germline gives CDR1 GTSNPN, CDR2 SVGIG (reference sequence). Between the trimmed V and J ends, which lost 3 bases and 4 bases, there was a span of 9 bases. CDR3 nucleotides: TGTGCCTGGAGCGCGAACAGTAATGAAAAACTGTTTTTT. It yields the protein CAWSANSNEKLFF.

J is TRBJ2-5 and V is TRBV9, with 7 bases aligning to TRBD1. J was trimmed by 1 base and V by 4 bases; bases with no gene match: 1. Germline V gene sequence: CDR1 SGDLS, CDR2 YYNGEE. This CDR3 comprises 13 residues. The CDR3 nucleotides read TGTGCCAGCAGCACAGGGGCCCAAGAGACCCAGTACTTC. Protein: CASSTGAQETQYF. Supplemented by reference TRBV9 and TRBJ2-5, the full variable domain reads DSGVTQTPKHLITATGQRVTLRCSPRSGDLSVYWYQQSLDQGLQFLIQYYNGEERAKGNILERFSAQQFPDLHSELNLSSLELGDSALYFCASSTGAQETQYFGPGTRLLVL.

This clone appeared once. V gene TRBV27 combines with J gene TRBJ2-1; D might be TRBD2 (6 bases). The CDR3 has 12 residues. The V end was cut by 5 bases, the J end by 8 bases, with 10 bases between. Germline CDR1 reads MNHEY; CDR2 reads SMNVEV (reference sequence). The CDR3: CASSPGAHEQFF. In DNA form, the CDR3 reads TGTGCCAGCAGTCCGGGAGCTCATGAGCAGTTCTTC.

The rearrangement links TRBV7-9 to TRBJ2-1; D is uncertain. This CDR3 contains 12 residues. Trimming pared 8 bases from V and 9 bases from J, leaving 14 bases between. Germline-derived CDR1 and CDR2 are SEHNR and FQNEAQ (reference sequence). The CDR3 spells CASGLAPSEQFF. CDR3 bases: TGTGCCAGCGGATTAGCTCCCAGTGAGCAGTTCTTC.

The chain couples TRBV27 to TRBJ2-3, with 9 bases lining up with TRBD1. The CDR3 is 15 amino acids. CDR1 and CDR2 (germline): MNHEY, SMNVEV (reference sequence). Unmatched junction bases numbered 8, after V lost 0 bases and J lost 10 bases. CDR3 coding DNA: TGTGCCAGCAGTTTATCCCTCCTCGACAGGGGGTCGCAGTATTTT. This encodes CASSLSLLDRGSQYF.

The chain carries TRBV9 and TRBJ2-2, with D possibly TRBD1 on 6 matching bases. Germline-derived CDR1 and CDR2 are SGDLS and YYNGEE. The CDR3 length is 16 residues. The V and J ends lost 4 bases and 3 bases respectively, with 16 bases between them. The CDR3 nucleotides read TGTGCCAGCAGCTCACATGGGGGCCCGGACACCGGGGAGCTGTTTTTT. It is translated as CASSSHGGPDTGELFF.

V usage is TRBV28 and J usage is TRBJ1-2; 8 bases fit TRBD1. From germline, CDR1 is MDHEN and CDR2 SYDVKM. The CDR3 length is 12 residues. The junction had 4 bases not matched to a gene; V was cut back by 6 bases and J by 7 bases. The CDR3 nucleotides are TGTGCCAGCAGCGGACAGGGTCGTGGCTACACCTTC. Its translation: CASSGQGRGYTF.

The chain links TRBV4-1 to TRBJ2-3; D not resolved. Germline-derived CDR1 and CDR2 are MGHRA and YSYEKL. Trimming took off 4 bases at V and 0 bases at J, with 20 bases between the two ends. The CDR3 sequence is 18 residues long. DNA for the CDR3: TGCGCCAGCAGCCCCGCCCCTGCGACCTGGGCTAGCACAGATACGCAGTATTTT. As protein: CASSPAPATWASTDTQYF.

This clone was recorded only once. The CDR3 region has the DNA TGTGCCATCAGTGAGCGGGGGTCCACAGATACGCAGTATTTT. Translated: CAISERGSTDTQYF. The chain recombines TRBV10-3 with TRBJ2-3; D might be TRBD2 (6 bases). The V gene's germline CDR1 is ENHRY and CDR2 SYGVKD. Trimming took 2 bases from V and 2 from J, leaving 8 bases between them. The CDR3 contains 14 residues.

The rearrangement uses TRBV4-2 and TRBJ2-1; 11 nucleotides line up with TRBD1. The CDR3 contains 15 residues. Germline CDR1 is LGHNA and CDR2 is YNFKEQ. V gave up 1 base and J gave up 7 bases; unmatched junction bases: 3. CDR3 loop: CASSQAGTGGNEQFF. CDR3 DNA: TGTGCCAGCAGCCAAGCCGGGACAGGGGGGAATGAGCAGTTCTTC.

The chain is built from TRBV7-2 and TRBJ2-5, with TRBD1 as a possible D gene (6 bases). This CDR3 has 11 residues. V was shortened by 3 bases and J by 9 bases, with 8 bases between the two germline ends. Per germline, CDR1 SGHTA and CDR2 FQGNSA. CDR3 protein: CASSLNRAQYF. The CDR3 region has the DNA TGTGCCAGCAGCTTGAACAGGGCCCAGTACTTC. Full variable domain (remainder filled in from reference TRBV7-2 and TRBJ2-5): GAGVSQSPSNKVTEKGKDVELRCDPISGHTALYWYRQSLGQGLEFLIYFQGNSAPDKSGLPSDRFSAERTGGSVSTLTIQRTQQEDSAVYLCASSLNRAQYFGPGTRLLVL.

V gene TRBV10-3 combines with J gene TRBJ2-1; 8 bases agree with TRBD2. The V gene end was trimmed by 6 bases and the J gene end by 4 bases; junction bases not matched to a gene: 11. The CDR3 is made up of 16 amino acids. Germline CDR1 ENHRY, CDR2 SYGVKD. Written as DNA, the CDR3 is TGTGCCATCAGCGAAAGGGGTAGCGGGGCATACAATGAGCAGTTCTTC. Residues: CAISERGSGAYNEQFF.

This chain joins TRBV5-1 and TRBJ1-1, with 8 bases fitting TRBD1. The junction had 5 bases not matched to a gene; V was cut back by 5 bases and J by 2 bases. The CDR3 totals 14 residues. Germline V gene data show CDR1 as SGHRS and CDR2 as YFSETQ. The CDR3 region has the DNA TGCGCCAGCAGTTGGGACAGGAGCAACACTGAAGCTTTCTTT. The encoded protein is CASSWDRSNTEAFF.

This clone was seen only once. The chain carries TRBV19 and TRBJ1-2; TRBD1 matches at 7 bases. With 7 bases clipped from V and 4 bases from J, the junction kept 12 bases outside the gene matches. The CDR3 sequence is 15 residues long. Germline CDR1 is LNHDA and CDR2 is SQIVND (reference sequence). CDR3 in amino acids: CASTTAGRGTYGYTF. In nucleotides, the CDR3 is TGTGCCAGTACCACGGCAGGCAGGGGGACCTATGGCTACACCTTC.

The chain couples TRBV30 to TRBJ2-7; 7 bases are a match to TRBD2. CDR3 size: 12 residues. CDR1 and CDR2 from the germline V gene are GTSNPN and SVGIG (reference sequence). V gave up 6 bases and J gave up 3 bases; unmatched junction bases: 5. CDR3 in DNA: TGTGCCTGTGGACTAGACCTCTACGAGCAGTACTTC. This gives the protein CACGLDLYEQYF.

The chain uses TRBV28 and TRBJ2-1; D remains unclear. Between the trimmed V and J ends, which lost 5 bases and 0 bases, there was a span of 11 bases. CDR1 is MDHEN, CDR2 SYDVKM, per germline. The CDR3 sequence is 15 residues long. CDR3 in amino acids: CASSPPRNSYNEQFF. Here the CDR3 DNA reads TGTGCCAGCAGTCCACCGCGGAACTCCTACAATGAGCAGTTCTTC. The full variable domain, completed using reference TRBV28 and TRBJ2-1, is DVKVTQSSRYLVKRTGEKVFLECVQDMDHENMFWYRQDPGLGLRLIYFSYDVKMKEKGDIPEGYSVSREKKERFSLILESASTNQTSMYLCASSPPRNSYNEQFFGPGTRLTVL.